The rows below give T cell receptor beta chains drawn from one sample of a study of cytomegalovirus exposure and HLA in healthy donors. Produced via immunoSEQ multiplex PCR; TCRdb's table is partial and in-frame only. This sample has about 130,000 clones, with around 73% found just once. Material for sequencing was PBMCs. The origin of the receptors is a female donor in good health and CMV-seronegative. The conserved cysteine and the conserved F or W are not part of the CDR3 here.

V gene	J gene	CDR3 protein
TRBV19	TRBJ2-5	ASSVAPTSLPSETQY
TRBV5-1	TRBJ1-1	ASSSEGRRMNTEAF
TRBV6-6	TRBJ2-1	AAGGQDTHHNEQF
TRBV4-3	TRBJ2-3	ASSQAREGLSDTQY
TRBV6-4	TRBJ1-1	ASSPRGGNTEAF
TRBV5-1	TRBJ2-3	ASSPPTSGRVDTQY
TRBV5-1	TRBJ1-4	ASSSGQGALGGEKLF
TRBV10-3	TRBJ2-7	AISDRGPDTEQY
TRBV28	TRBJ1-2	ASSLGQGAVGYT
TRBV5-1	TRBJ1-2	ASSESGQDYGYT
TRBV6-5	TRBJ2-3	ASSYAGATDTQY
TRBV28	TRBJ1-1	ASISTGGATEAF
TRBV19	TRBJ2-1	ASMASGALRGINEQF
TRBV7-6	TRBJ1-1	ASSLSPDGQNTEAF
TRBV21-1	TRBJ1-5	ASSKVGPDRVWQPQH
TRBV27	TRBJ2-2	ASSLFPGEDGELF
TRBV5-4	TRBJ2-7	ASSLGQGFDEQY
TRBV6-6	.	ASRPDRGYEQY
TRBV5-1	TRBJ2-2	ASSLTVGTTNTGELF
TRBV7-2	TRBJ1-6	ASSREADSNSPLH
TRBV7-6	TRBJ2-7	ASSLGQGNSYEQY
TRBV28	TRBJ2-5	ASSIGTGGWETQY
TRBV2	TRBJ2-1	ASIPGEAPYNEQF
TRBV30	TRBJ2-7	AWMSRTGVWEQY